The clone carrying this T cell receptor (beta chain) was counted ten times or more. CDR3 length: 15 residues. CDR1 and CDR2 (germline): MNHEY, SVGEGT. The trim removed 0 bases at V and 10 bases at J, leaving 7 bases unmatched. In the original workflow: Researchers report that nucleated cell counts were estimated from reference gene primer amplification. Data came from immunoSEQ multiplex PCR; TCRdb stores just in-frame clones and leaves some out. That table supplies the V and J calls and clone size; D and trimming were determined from the DNA. This table holds about 210,000 clones, approximately 90% found once. This sample was included in a study of blood T cell repertoires in COVID-19. As for the study in general: The United States, Italy and Spain were the sources of the acute and convalescent COVID-19 samples. PBMCs, B-cell-depleted T cells, or T cells provided the cDNA or gDNA that made up the material.

The chain combines TRBV6-2 or TRBV6-3 with TRBJ2-1; 9 bases are shared with TRBD2. This TCR was recovered from a man aged 18 to 30 with acute COVID-19. Sequenced input: PBMCs or T cells enriched from blood (not recorded which). The CDR3 spells CASSYSWREGREQFF. CDR3 DNA: TGTGCCAGCAGTTACTCTTGGCGGGAGGGCCGCGAGCAGTTCTTC.